These 16 T cell receptor beta chains came from one sample sequenced in a study of cytomegalovirus exposure and HLA in healthy donors. Vbeta (60) and Jbeta (13) primers were used in the PCR. Only in-frame clones appear in the TCRdb table, and some are missing; sequencing was by immunoSEQ multiplex PCR. The sample contains about 190,000 clones, roughly 80% of which appear only once. Material for sequencing was PBMCs. The receptors come from a woman younger than 35 in good health and CMV-seronegative.

The chain carries TRBV5-1 and TRBJ1-1; TRBD1 might be the D (6 bases). V lost 0 bases and J lost 5, with 11 bases in between. Germline V gives CDR1 SGHRS, CDR2 YFSETQ. The CDR3 runs to 14 residues. The CDR3 DNA reads as TGCGCCAGCAGCTTGGCCGCAGGACAGACTGAAGCTTTCTTT. It translates to CASSLAAGQTEAFF.

V usage is TRBV7-9 and J usage is TRBJ1-2; a weak D match, TRBD1 (6 bases). V shed 6 bases and J shed 4 bases, with 12 bases lying between them. Germline assignment: CDR1 SEHNR and CDR2 FQNEAQ (reference sequence). The CDR3 loop spans 13 amino acids. The CDR3 spells CASSSDSFYGYTF. CDR3 nucleotides: TGTGCCAGCAGTTCGGACAGCTTCTATGGCTACACCTTC.

V and J are TRBV6-6 and TRBJ1-1; D is undetermined. The V end was cut by 6 bases, the J end by 6 bases, with 11 bases between. CDR3 size: 12 residues. Germline CDR1 is MNHNY and CDR2 is SVGAGI (reference sequence). The CDR3 DNA reads as TGTGCCAGCAGCCCCGCGGCGTCTGAAGCTTTCTTT. This translates into CASSPAASEAFF.

The chain combines TRBV7-2 with TRBJ2-7, with D possibly matching TRBD1 (6 bases). From germline, CDR1 is SGHTA and CDR2 FQGNSA. V was pared by 5 bases and J by 4 bases, with 9 bases between. The CDR3 loop spans 12 amino acids. CDR3 region: CASSRGGYEQYF. DNA of the CDR3: TGTGCCAGCAGCCGAGGGGGTTACGAGCAGTACTTC.

The rearrangement uses TRBV15 and TRBJ2-1; D call uncertain. This CDR3 is built from 18 residues. The germline V gene has CDR1 LNHNV and CDR2 YYDKDF (reference sequence). V was cut by 1 base and J by 0 bases, with 16 bases left in between. The CDR3 sequence is CATSRVFIQRGSYNEQFF. The CDR3 nucleotides read TGTGCCACCAGCAGAGTTTTTATCCAGAGAGGCTCCTACAATGAGCAGTTCTTC. The whole variable domain, filled in from reference TRBV15 and TRBJ2-1, reads DAMVIQNPRYQVTQFGKPVTLSCSQTLNHNVMYWYQQKSSQAPKLLFHYYDKDFNNEADTPDNFQSRRPNTSFCFLDIRSPGLGDTAMYLCATSRVFIQRGSYNEQFFGPGTRLTVL.

The chain couples TRBV5-6 to TRBJ2-5; TRBD2 matches 7 bases. The DNA end is a closer match to TRBJ2-7, so the J assignment may be wrong. CDR1 and CDR2 (germline): SGHDT, YYEEEE. This CDR3 contains 16 residues. The CDR3 coding sequence is TGTGCCAGCAGCGGGGGGGTCACAACCGCCTCCTACGAGCAGTACTTC. Translated: CASSGGVTTASYEQYF.

V usage is TRBV28 and J usage is TRBJ1-2, with D unresolved. This CDR3 contains 13 residues. Germline V lookup: CDR1 MDHEN, CDR2 SYDVKM. V was clipped by 6 bases and J by 2 bases, with 10 bases between them. The CDR3 protein is CASRLTGNYGYTF. The CDR3 DNA is TGTGCCAGCAGGCTTACGGGAAACTATGGCTACACCTTC.

The chain has TRBV6-5 and TRBJ1-2, with D possibly TRBD1 on 6 matching bases. The CDR3 runs 14 residues. Germline CDR1 is MNHEY and CDR2 is SVGAGI. V shed 6 bases and J shed 3 bases, with 14 bases lying between them. In nucleotides, the CDR3 is TGTGCCAGCAGCCCCCTGGCAGGGGACTATGGCTACACCTTC. It translates to CASSPLAGDYGYTF.

CDR3 amino acids: CASRGQGDNYGYTF. CDR3 sequence (DNA): TGTGCCAGCCGAGGACAGGGGGATAACTATGGCTACACCTTC. The gene calls are TRBV28 and TRBJ1-2, with 10 positions matching TRBD1. The junction had 4 bases not matched to a gene; V was cut back by 8 bases and J by 1 base. Germline CDR1 MDHEN, CDR2 SYDVKM. The CDR3 covers 14 residues.

This sequence joins TRBV7-8 and TRBJ2-5, with 11 bases identical to TRBD2. The DNA end favors TRBJ2-7, so the J call may be wrong. Germline CDR1 is SGHVS and CDR2 is FQNEAQ. This CDR3 comprises 16 residues. For the CDR3, the DNA is TGTGCCAGCAGCCATTTACTAGCGGGAGCGGCCTACGAGCAGTACTTC. Residues: CASSHLLAGAAYEQYF.

The rearrangement uses TRBV19 and TRBJ1-2; 11 nucleotides line up with TRBD1. Germline V gene data show CDR1 as LNHDA and CDR2 as SQIVND (reference sequence). CDR3 length: 14 residues. The V gene end was trimmed by 7 bases and the J gene end by 7 bases; junction bases not matched to a gene: 8. CDR3 in amino acids: CASTWTGGKGGYTF. CDR3 bases: TGTGCCAGTACCTGGACAGGGGGCAAAGGTGGCTACACCTTC.

This chain uses TRBV28 with TRBJ2-2, with 8 bases identical to TRBD1. The CDR3 covers 14 residues. CDR1 is MDHEN and CDR2 is SYDVKM in the germline V gene. Trimming cost V 4 bases and J 6 bases; bases outside gene matches: 4. The CDR3 region has the DNA TGTGCCAGCAGTTCCGACAGGGGACCCGGGGAGCTGTTTTTT. As protein: CASSSDRGPGELFF. Using reference TRBV28 and TRBJ2-2 for the parts outside the CDR3, the full variable domain is DVKVTQSSRYLVKRTGEKVFLECVQDMDHENMFWYRQDPGLGLRLIYFSYDVKMKEKGDIPEGYSVSREKKERFSLILESASTNQTSMYLCASSSDRGPGELFFGEGSRLTVL.

This chain links TRBV7-2 with TRBJ2-7; D is perhaps TRBD1 (6 bases). CDR3 size: 14 residues. Per germline, CDR1 SGHTA and CDR2 FQGNSA. The CDR3 region has the DNA TGTGCCAGCAGCTTAGCCCCAAGGGGGTACCCCCAGAACGTC. It encodes CASSLAPRGYPQNV.

This clone was picked up a small number of times. The chain joins TRBV7-7 to TRBJ2-5, with 8 positions matching TRBD1. CDR1 is SSHAT, CDR2 FNYEAQ, per germline (reference sequence). The CDR3 runs to 13 residues. After removal of 4 bases from V and 4 bases from J, the junction contained 2 bases not matched to a gene. CDR3 sequence reads: CASSSGGAETQYF. CDR3 in DNA: TGTGCCAGCAGCTCAGGGGGCGCAGAGACCCAGTACTTC. Full variable domain (missing parts from reference TRBV7-7 and TRBJ2-5): GAGVSQSPRYKVTKRGQDVTLRCDPISSHATLYWYQQALGQGPEFLTYFNYEAQPDKSGLPSDRFSAERPEGSISTLTIQRTEQRDSAMYRCASSSGGAETQYFGPGTRLLVL.

Of note for this clone: The germline gene is not matched at one end of the junction; a read error may be the cause. The chain employs TRBV27 and TRBJ2-1; D may be TRBD1 (5 bases). There are 15 residues in the CDR3. CDR1 and CDR2 from the germline V gene are MNHEY and SMNVEV (reference sequence). The CDR3 here is CASSLQGLAYNERFF. CDR3 in DNA: TGTGCCAGCAGTTTACAGGGCTTGGCCTACAATGAGCGGTTCTTC.

The chain is built from TRBV7-9 and TRBJ1-3, with D unresolved. Germline CDR1 reads SEHNR; CDR2 reads FQNEAQ (reference sequence). The CDR3 consists of 12 residues. Trimming removed 8 bases from V and 4 bases from J, with 9 bases in between. Here the CDR3 reads CASGGSGNTIYF. The CDR3 DNA reads TGTGCCAGCGGAGGTTCGGGAAACACCATATATTTT.